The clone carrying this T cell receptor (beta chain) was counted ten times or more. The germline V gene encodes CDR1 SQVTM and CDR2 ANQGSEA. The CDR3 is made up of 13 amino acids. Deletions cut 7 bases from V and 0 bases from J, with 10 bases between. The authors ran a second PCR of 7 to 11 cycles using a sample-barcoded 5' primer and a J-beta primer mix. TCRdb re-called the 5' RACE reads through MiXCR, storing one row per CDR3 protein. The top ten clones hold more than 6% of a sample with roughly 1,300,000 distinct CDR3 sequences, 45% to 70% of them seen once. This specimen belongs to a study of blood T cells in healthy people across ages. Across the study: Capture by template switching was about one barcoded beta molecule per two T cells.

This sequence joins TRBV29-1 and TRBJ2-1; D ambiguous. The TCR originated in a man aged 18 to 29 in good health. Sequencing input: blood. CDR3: CSATAYSYNEQFF. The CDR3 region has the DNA TGCAGCGCTACAGCTTACTCCTACAATGAGCAGTTCTTC.